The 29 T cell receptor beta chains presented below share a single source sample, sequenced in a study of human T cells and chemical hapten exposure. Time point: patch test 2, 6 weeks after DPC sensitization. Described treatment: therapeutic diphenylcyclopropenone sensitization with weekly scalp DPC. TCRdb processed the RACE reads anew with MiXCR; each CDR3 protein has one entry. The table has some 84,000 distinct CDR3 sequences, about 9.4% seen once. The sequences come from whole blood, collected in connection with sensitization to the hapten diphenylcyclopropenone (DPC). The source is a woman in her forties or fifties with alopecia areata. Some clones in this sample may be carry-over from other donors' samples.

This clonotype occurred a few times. The CDR3 spells CAWRRVALVNTEAFF. Written as DNA, the CDR3 is TGTGCCTGGAGAAGGGTTGCCTTAGTGAACACTGAAGCTTTCTTT. V gene TRBV30 combines with J gene TRBJ1-1; D is ambiguous. V was pared by 3 bases and J by 0 bases, with 14 bases between. This CDR3 has 15 amino acids. Germline assignment: CDR1 GTSNPN and CDR2 SVGIG (reference sequence).

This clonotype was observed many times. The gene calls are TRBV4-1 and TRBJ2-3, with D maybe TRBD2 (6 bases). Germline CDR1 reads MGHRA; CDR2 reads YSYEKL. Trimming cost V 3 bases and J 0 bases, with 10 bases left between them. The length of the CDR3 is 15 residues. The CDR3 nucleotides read TGCGCCAGCAGCCATCACGGGACTAGCACAGATACGCAGTATTTT. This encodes CASSHHGTSTDTQYF.

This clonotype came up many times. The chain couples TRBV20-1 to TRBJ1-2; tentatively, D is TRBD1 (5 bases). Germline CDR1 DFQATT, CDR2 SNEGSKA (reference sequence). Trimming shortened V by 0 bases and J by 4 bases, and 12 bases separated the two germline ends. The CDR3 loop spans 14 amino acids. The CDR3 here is CSARDEGRLYGYTF. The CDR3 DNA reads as TGCAGTGCTAGAGATGAGGGGAGGCTCTATGGCTACACCTTC.

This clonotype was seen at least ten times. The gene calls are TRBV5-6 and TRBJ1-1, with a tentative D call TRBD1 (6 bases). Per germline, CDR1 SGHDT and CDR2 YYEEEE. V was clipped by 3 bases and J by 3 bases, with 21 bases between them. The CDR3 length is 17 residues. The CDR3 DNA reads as TGTGCCAGCAGCTCCGCAGGGGTGGGGCGTAAGGACACTGAAGCTTTCTTT. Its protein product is CASSSAGVGRKDTEAFF.

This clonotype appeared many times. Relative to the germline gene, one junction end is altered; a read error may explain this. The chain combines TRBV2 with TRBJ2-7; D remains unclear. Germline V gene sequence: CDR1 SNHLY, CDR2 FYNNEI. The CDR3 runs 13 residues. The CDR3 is CASRGFVPTFRDF. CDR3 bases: TGTGCCAGCAGGGGATTTGTCCCTACGTTTAGGGACTTC.

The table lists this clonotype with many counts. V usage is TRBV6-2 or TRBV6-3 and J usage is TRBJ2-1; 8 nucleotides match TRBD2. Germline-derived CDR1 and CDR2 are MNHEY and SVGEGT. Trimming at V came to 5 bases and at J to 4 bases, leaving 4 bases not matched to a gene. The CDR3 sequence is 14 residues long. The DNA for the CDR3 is TGTGCCAGCAGTACTACGGGGGGGTACAATGAGCAGTTCTTC. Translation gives CASSTTGGYNEQFF.

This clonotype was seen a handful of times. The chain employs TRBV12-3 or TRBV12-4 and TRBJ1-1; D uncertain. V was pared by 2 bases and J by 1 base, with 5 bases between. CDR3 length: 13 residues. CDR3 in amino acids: CASSLMENTEAFF. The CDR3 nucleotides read TGTGCCAGCAGTTTAATGGAGAACACTGAAGCTTTCTTT.

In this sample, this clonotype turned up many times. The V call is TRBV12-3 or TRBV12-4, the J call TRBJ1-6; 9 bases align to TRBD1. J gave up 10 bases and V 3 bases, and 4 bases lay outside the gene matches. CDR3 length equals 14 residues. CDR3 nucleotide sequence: TGTGCCAGCAGTTTTGGCGGACAGGGGTCACCCCTCCACTTT. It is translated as CASSFGGQGSPLHF.

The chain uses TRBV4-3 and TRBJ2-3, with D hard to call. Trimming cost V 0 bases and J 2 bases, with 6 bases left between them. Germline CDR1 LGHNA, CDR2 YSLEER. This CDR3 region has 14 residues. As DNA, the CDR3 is TGCGCCAGCAGCCAAGATTCTAACACAGATACGCAGTATTTT. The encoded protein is CASSQDSNTDTQYF.

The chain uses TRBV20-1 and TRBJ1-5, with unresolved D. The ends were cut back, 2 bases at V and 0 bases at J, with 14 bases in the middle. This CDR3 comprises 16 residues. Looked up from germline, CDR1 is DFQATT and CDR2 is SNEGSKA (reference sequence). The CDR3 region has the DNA TGCAGTGCTAGATTCGCTTGGCAAAATAGCAATCAGCCCCAGCATTTT. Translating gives CSARFAWQNSNQPQHF.

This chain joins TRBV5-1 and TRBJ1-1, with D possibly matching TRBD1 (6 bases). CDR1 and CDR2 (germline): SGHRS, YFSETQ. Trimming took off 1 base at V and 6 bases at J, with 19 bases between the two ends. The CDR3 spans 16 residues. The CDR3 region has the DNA TGCGCCAGCAGCTTGAGGACAGCAGAGAGGAGCGCTGAAGCTTTCTTT. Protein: CASSLRTAERSAEAFF.

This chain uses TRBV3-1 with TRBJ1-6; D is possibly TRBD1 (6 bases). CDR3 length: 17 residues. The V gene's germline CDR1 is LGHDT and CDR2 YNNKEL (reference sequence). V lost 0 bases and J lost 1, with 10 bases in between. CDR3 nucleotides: TGTGCCAGCAGCCAAGAACAGGGCGGATCCTATAATTCACCCCTCCACTTT. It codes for CASSQEQGGSYNSPLHF.

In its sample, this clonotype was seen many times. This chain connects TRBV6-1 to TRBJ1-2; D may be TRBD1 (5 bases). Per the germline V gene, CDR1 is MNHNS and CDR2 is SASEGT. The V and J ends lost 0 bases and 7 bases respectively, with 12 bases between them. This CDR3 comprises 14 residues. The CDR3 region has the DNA TGTGCCAGCAGTGAAGCGGCGTCAGGGTCTGGCTACACCTTC. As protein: CASSEAASGSGYTF.

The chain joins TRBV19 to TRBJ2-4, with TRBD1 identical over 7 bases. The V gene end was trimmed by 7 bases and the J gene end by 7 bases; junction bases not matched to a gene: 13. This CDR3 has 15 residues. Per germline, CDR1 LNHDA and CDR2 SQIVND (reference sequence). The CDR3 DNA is TGTGCCAGTACCTCCCAAGAGACAGGGAATAACATTCAGTACTTC. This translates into CASTSQETGNNIQYF.

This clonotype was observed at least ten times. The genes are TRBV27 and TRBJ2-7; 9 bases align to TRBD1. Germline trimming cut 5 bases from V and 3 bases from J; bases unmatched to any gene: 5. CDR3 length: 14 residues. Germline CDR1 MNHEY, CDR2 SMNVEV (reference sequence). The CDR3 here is CASSIRDRDYEQYF. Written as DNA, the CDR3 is TGTGCCAGCAGTATCCGGGACAGGGACTACGAGCAGTACTTC.

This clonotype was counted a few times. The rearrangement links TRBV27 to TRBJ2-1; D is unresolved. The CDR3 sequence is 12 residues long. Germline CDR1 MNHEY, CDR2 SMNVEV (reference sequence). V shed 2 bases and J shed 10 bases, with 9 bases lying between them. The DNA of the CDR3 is TGTGCCAGCAGTTTAAGGGCGCACGAGCAGTTCTTC. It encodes CASSLRAHEQFF.

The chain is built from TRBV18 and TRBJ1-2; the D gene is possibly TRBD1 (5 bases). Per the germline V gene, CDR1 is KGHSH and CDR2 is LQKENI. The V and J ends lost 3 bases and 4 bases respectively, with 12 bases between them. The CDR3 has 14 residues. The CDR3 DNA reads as TGTGCCAGCTCACCGGACACGGCGGGCTATGGCTACACCTTC. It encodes CASSPDTAGYGYTF. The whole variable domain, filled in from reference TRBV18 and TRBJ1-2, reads NAGVMQNPRHLVRRRGQEARLRCSPMKGHSHVYWYRQLPEEGLKFMVYLQKENIIDESGMPKERFSAEFPKEGPSILRIQQVVRGDSAAYFCASSPDTAGYGYTFGSGTRLTVV.

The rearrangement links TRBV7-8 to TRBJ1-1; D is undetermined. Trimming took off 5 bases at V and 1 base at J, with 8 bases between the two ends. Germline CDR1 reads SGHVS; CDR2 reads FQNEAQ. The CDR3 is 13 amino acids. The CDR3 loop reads CASSIFPNTEAFF. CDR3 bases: TGTGCCAGCAGCATATTCCCGAACACTGAAGCTTTCTTT.

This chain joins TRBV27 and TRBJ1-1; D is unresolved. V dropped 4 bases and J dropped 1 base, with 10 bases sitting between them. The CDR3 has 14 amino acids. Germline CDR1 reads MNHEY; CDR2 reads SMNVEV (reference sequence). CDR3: CASSSRTANTEAFF. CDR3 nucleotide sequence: TGTGCCAGCAGTTCCCGGACGGCGAACACTGAAGCTTTCTTT.

The CDR3 bases are TGTGCCAGTAGTACACAGGGCGTCGGGGAGCTGTTTTTT. This codes for CASSTQGVGELFF. V is TRBV19 and J is TRBJ2-2; possibly TRBD1 for D (6 bases). Trimming cost V 4 bases and J 7 bases, with 10 bases left between them. The CDR3 is 13 amino acids. CDR1 is LNHDA, CDR2 SQIVND, per germline (reference sequence).

In DNA form, the CDR3 reads TGTGCCAGCAGCCCCACTCCAGGGGCAAACACCGGGGAGCTGTTTTTT. It yields the protein CASSPTPGANTGELFF. The V call is TRBV7-7, the J call TRBJ2-2; weak D call: TRBD1 (6 bases). Trimming cost V 5 bases and J 2 bases, with 15 bases left between them. CDR1 is SSHAT and CDR2 is FNYEAQ in the germline V gene (reference sequence). The CDR3 is 16 amino acids.

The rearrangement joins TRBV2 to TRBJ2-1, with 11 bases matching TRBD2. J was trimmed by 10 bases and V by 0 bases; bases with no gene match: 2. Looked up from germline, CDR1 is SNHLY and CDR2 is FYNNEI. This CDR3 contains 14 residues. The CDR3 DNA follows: TGTGCCAGCAGTGAAGCCAGGACTAGCGGGGAGCAGTTCTTC. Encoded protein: CASSEARTSGEQFF. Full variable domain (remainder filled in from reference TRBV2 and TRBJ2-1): EPEVTQTPSHQVTQMGQEVILRCVPISNHLYFYWYRQILGQKVEFLVSFYNNEISEKSEIFDDQFSVERPDGSNFTLKIRSTKLEDSAMYFCASSEARTSGEQFFGPGTRLTVL.

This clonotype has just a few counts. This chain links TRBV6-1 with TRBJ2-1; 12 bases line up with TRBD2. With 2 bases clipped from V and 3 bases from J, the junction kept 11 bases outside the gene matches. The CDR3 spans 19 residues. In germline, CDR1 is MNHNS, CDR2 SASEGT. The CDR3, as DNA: TGTGCCAGCAGTGAAACTCGGCTAGCGGGAGGGCAGAGCTACAATGAGCAGTTCTTC. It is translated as CASSETRLAGGQSYNEQFF.

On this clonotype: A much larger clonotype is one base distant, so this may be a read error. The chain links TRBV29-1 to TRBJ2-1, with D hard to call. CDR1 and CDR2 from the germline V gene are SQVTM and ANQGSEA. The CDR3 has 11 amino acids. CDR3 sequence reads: CIVRPVNEQFF. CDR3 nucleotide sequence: TGCATCGTCCGACCCGTCAATGAGCAGTTCTTC.

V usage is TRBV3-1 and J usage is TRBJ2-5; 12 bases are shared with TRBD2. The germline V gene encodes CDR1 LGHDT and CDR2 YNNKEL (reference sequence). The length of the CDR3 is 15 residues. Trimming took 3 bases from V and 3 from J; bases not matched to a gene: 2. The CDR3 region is CASSHWTSGKETQYF. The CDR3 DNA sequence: TGTGCCAGCAGCCATTGGACTAGCGGGAAAGAGACCCAGTACTTC.

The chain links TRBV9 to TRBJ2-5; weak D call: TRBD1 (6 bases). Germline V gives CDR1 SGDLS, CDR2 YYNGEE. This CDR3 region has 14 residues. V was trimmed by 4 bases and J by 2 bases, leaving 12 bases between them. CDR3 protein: CASSLRDTQETQYF. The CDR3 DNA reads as TGTGCCAGCAGCCTCCGGGACACTCAAGAGACCCAGTACTTC. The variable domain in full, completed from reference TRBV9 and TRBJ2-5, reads DSGVTQTPKHLITATGQRVTLRCSPRSGDLSVYWYQQSLDQGLQFLIQYYNGEERAKGNILERFSAQQFPDLHSELNLSSLELGDSALYFCASSLRDTQETQYFGPGTRLLVL.

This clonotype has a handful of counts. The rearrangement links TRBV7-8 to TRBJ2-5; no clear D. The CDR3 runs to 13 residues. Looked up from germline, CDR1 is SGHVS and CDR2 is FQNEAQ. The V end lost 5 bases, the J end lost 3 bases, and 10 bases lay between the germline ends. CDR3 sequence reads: CASSHMYKETQYF. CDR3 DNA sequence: TGTGCCAGCAGCCACATGTACAAAGAGACCCAGTACTTC. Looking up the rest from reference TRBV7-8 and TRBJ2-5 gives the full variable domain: GAGVSQSPRYKVAKRGQDVALRCDPISGHVSLFWYQQALGQGPEFLTYFQNEAQLDKSGLPSDRFFAERPEGSVSTLKIQRTQQEDSAVYLCASSHMYKETQYFGPGTRLLVL.

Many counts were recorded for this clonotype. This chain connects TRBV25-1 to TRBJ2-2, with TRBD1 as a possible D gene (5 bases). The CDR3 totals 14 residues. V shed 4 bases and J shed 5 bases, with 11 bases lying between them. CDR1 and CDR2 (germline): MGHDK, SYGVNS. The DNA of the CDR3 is TGTGCCAGCAGTGGTCAGGGAAGGACCGGGGAGCTGTTTTTT. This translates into CASSGQGRTGELFF. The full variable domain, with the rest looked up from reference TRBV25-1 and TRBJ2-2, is EADIYQTPRYLVIGTGKKITLECSQTMGHDKMYWYQQDPGMELHLIHYSYGVNSTEKGDLSSESTVSRIRTEHFPLTLESARPSHTSQYLCASSGQGRTGELFFGEGSRLTVL.

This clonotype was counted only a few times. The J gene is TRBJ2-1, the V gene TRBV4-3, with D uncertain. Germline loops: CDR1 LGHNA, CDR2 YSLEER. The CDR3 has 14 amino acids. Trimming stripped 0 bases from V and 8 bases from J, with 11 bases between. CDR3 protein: CASSQELGFYEQFF. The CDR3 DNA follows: TGCGCCAGCAGCCAAGAATTAGGGTTCTATGAGCAGTTCTTC.